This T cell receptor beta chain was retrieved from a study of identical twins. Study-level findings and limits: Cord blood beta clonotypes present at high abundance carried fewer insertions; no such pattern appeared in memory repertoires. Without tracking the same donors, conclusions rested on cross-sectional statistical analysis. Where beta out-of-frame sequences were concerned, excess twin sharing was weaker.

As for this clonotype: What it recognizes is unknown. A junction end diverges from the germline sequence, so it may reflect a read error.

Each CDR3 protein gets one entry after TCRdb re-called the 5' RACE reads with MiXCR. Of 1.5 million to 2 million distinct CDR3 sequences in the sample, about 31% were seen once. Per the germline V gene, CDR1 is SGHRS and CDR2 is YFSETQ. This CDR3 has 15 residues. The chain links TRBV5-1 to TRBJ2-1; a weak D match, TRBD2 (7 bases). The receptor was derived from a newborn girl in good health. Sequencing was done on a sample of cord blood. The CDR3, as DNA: TGCGCCGGCAGCTTAGGGGGGGGATATTACAATGAGCAGTTCTTC. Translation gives CAGSLGGGYYNEQFF.